These 27 T cell receptor beta chains were all obtained from the same sample, sequenced in a study of cytomegalovirus exposure and HLA in healthy donors. The PCR had 60 Vbeta and 13 Jbeta primers. TCRdb keeps only in-frame clones here, not all; method: immunoSEQ multiplex PCR. This table holds 150,000 to 200,000 clones, 81% found once. Source material: PBMCs. The source is a man aged 50-60 years in good health and CMV-seropositive.

V and J are TRBV5-8 and TRBJ1-5; a possible D gene is TRBD1 (5 bases). The CDR3 extends over 16 amino acids. The germline gives CDR1 SGHTS, CDR2 YDEGEE. Trimming took off 4 bases at V and 2 bases at J, with 16 bases between the two ends. CDR3 sequence: CASSLRRGTGNQPQHF. The CDR3 DNA follows: TGTGCCAGCAGCCTCAGGCGGGGGACGGGCAATCAGCCCCAGCATTTT. Variable domain in full (rest from reference TRBV5-8 and TRBJ1-5): EAGVTQSPTHLIKTRGQQATLRCSPISGHTSVYWYQQALGLGLQFLLWYDEGEERNRGNFPPRFSGRQFPNYSSELNVNALELEDSALYLCASSLRRGTGNQPQHFGDGTRLSIL.

The chain combines TRBV18 with TRBJ2-2, with D possibly matching TRBD2 (6 bases). The CDR3 runs to 15 residues. CDR1 is KGHSH, CDR2 LQKENI, per germline. Trimming cost V 0 bases and J 3 bases, with 8 bases left between them. The CDR3 protein is CASSPPTSYTGELFF. In nucleotides, the CDR3 is TGTGCCAGCTCACCACCTACTAGCTACACCGGGGAGCTGTTTTTT.

The CDR3 DNA sequence: TGTGCCAGCAGTGAAATAGATATGGCAGGGGGCTTCCCCATATATTTT. Protein: CASSEIDMAGGFPIYF. The V and J genes are TRBV2 and TRBJ1-3, with 8 bases aligning to TRBD1. From germline, CDR1 is SNHLY and CDR2 FYNNEI. This CDR3 is 16 amino acids long. V lost 2 bases to trimming and J lost 11 bases; unmatched junction nucleotides: 14.

J is TRBJ1-2 and V is TRBV9; D gene uncertain. CDR3 length: 15 amino acids. V gave up 3 bases and J gave up 0 bases, with 12 bases separating them. Germline lookup yields CDR1 SGDLS and CDR2 YYNGEE. The CDR3 is CASSGRHRTNYGYTF. Written as DNA, the CDR3 is TGTGCCAGCAGCGGAAGACACCGAACTAACTATGGCTACACCTTC.

There are a few counts of this clone. The chain has TRBV2 and TRBJ1-5, with a weak D call TRBD1 (5 bases). Germline values: CDR1 SNHLY, CDR2 FYNNEI. The CDR3 has 13 residues. V was cut by 2 bases and J by 7 bases, with 9 bases left in between. In DNA, the CDR3 is TGTGCCAGCAGTGAAAGGGGAGGACAGCCCCAGCATTTT. Translating gives CASSERGGQPQHF.

The CDR3 loop is CASSPLEGPLYEQYF. The CDR3 DNA sequence: TGTGCCAGCAGCCCGCTGGAGGGCCCCCTCTACGAGCAGTACTTC. This rearrangement joins TRBV27 to TRBJ2-5, with D possibly matching TRBD2 (6 bases). The DNA end is a closer match to TRBJ2-7, so the J assignment may be wrong. The CDR3 extends over 15 amino acids. Germline CDR1 reads MNHEY; CDR2 reads SMNVEV (reference sequence).

This clone was detected only a few times. The V and J genes are TRBV9 and TRBJ2-7; no reliable D call. CDR3 length equals 14 residues. Trimming left V 0 bases short and J 3 bases short, with 10 bases between. Germline CDR1 and CDR2: SGDLS and YYNGEE. In DNA form, the CDR3 reads TGTGCCAGCAGCGTAGCCTCGGGTTTCTACGAGCAGTACTTC. This codes for CASSVASGFYEQYF.

The genes are TRBV29-1 and TRBJ2-2; the D is unclear. The V gene's germline CDR1 is SQVTM and CDR2 ANQGSEA. With 4 bases removed from V and 2 bases from J, the gap between germline ends came to 8 bases. The CDR3 consists of 13 residues. The CDR3 is CSVVLLNTGELFF. The CDR3 coding sequence is TGCAGCGTTGTACTTTTAAACACCGGGGAGCTGTTTTTT.

The chain recombines TRBV9 with TRBJ1-6, with D hard to call. Germline CDR1 reads SGDLS; CDR2 reads YYNGEE. Deletions cut 0 bases from V and 6 bases from J, with 7 bases between. CDR3 size: 14 residues. The CDR3 loop reads CASSVGGANSPLHF. For the CDR3, the DNA is TGTGCCAGCAGCGTAGGCGGAGCTAATTCACCCCTCCACTTT. The full variable domain, in which reference TRBV9 and TRBJ1-6 provide the parts outside the CDR3, is DSGVTQTPKHLITATGQRVTLRCSPRSGDLSVYWYQQSLDQGLQFLIQYYNGEERAKGNILERFSAQQFPDLHSELNLSSLELGDSALYFCASSVGGANSPLHFGNGTRLTVT.

The gene calls are TRBV6-5 and TRBJ2-7; 8 nucleotides align to TRBD1. This CDR3 spans 15 amino acids. The V and J ends lost 6 bases and 2 bases, in that order; junction bases with no gene match: 9. The V gene's germline CDR1 is MNHEY and CDR2 SVGAGI. The chain's CDR3 is CASRHTGTGTYEQYF. CDR3 sequence (DNA): TGTGCCAGCAGACACACCGGGACAGGAACCTACGAGCAGTACTTC.

In nucleotides, the CDR3 is TGTGCCAGCACCCTTGTAACCGGGGAGCTGTTTTTT. It codes for CASTLVTGELFF. The genes are TRBV5-4 and TRBJ2-2; D is ambiguous. V was trimmed by 6 bases and J by 5 bases, leaving 8 bases between them. Germline V CDR1 and CDR2: SGHNT, YYREEE (reference sequence). The CDR3 loop spans 12 amino acids.

This chain connects TRBV6-1 to TRBJ2-1, with TRBD2 as a possible D gene (6 bases). The CDR3 covers 17 residues. Germline assignment: CDR1 MNHNS and CDR2 SASEGT. Deletions cut 3 bases from V and 0 bases from J, with 15 bases between. CDR3 sequence (DNA): TGTGCCAGCAGTGAGAGGAGCGGGCATAGCTCCTACAATGAGCAGTTCTTC. It encodes CASSERSGHSSYNEQFF.

Concerning this clone itself: The junction and the germline gene differ at one end; a read error may be behind it. This rearrangement joins TRBV7-7 to TRBJ2-2; D unclear. The length of the CDR3 is 15 residues. Germline V CDR1 and CDR2: SSHAT, FNYEAQ (reference sequence). The DNA for the CDR3 is TGTGCTAGCAGCTTGAGCGCACCGAACACCGGGGAGCTGTTTTTT. Encoded protein: CASSLSAPNTGELFF.

The V call is TRBV2, the J call TRBJ1-3; TRBD1 matches 7 bases. This CDR3 has 14 amino acids. V was pared by 9 bases and J by 0 bases, with 5 bases of the junction left unmatched. Germline V lookup: CDR1 SNHLY, CDR2 FYNNEI. The CDR3 loop is CASRGQYSGNTIYF. CDR3 sequence (DNA): TGTGCCAGTAGGGGACAGTACTCTGGAAACACCATATATTTT.

CDR3 residues: CASGDRRQETQYF. CDR3 bases: TGTGCCAGCGGGGACAGGAGGCAAGAGACCCAGTACTTC. This chain links TRBV27 with TRBJ2-5; 8 bases agree with TRBD1. V was pared by 8 bases and J by 2 bases, with 4 bases of the junction left unmatched. This CDR3 contains 13 residues. Per the germline V gene, CDR1 is MNHEY and CDR2 is SMNVEV (reference sequence).

This clone was detected a few times. The J gene is TRBJ2-3, the V gene TRBV4-1, with D perhaps matching TRBD1 (5 bases). Between the trimmed V and J ends, which lost 8 bases and 3 bases, there was a span of 15 bases. This CDR3 contains 14 residues. Looked up from germline, CDR1 is MGHRA and CDR2 is YSYEKL. CDR3: CASRQIPGTDTQYF. CDR3 nucleotide sequence: TGCGCCAGCCGACAGATCCCCGGGACAGATACGCAGTATTTT.

The chain joins TRBV6-1 to TRBJ2-7, with D perhaps TRBD1 (6 bases). This CDR3 is 14 amino acids long. Trimming cost V 7 bases and J 2 bases, with 15 bases left between them. Germline V gene data show CDR1 as MNHNS and CDR2 as SASEGT. CDR3 amino acids: CASTETGSPYEQYF. CDR3 nucleotides: TGTGCCAGCACCGAGACAGGCTCGCCCTACGAGCAGTACTTC.

V is TRBV11-2 and J is TRBJ2-1, with a possible D match to TRBD1 (5 bases). In germline, CDR1 is SGHAT, CDR2 FQNNGV. Trimming cost V 0 bases and J 7 bases, with 13 bases left between them. The CDR3 spans 15 residues. CDR3 in DNA: TGTGCCAGCAGCTTAGAAGTGGGGCACTTTAATGAGCAGTTCTTC. It encodes CASSLEVGHFNEQFF.

As for this clone: Other DNA sequences in the same sample also yield this CDR3. The V gene is TRBV2, the J gene TRBJ1-5, with D maybe TRBD1 (5 bases). V shed 6 bases and J shed 0 bases, with 6 bases lying between them. The CDR3 runs 13 residues. Germline CDR1 is SNHLY and CDR2 is FYNNEI. CDR3: CASRQDSNQPQHF. The CDR3 nucleotides are TGTGCCAGCAGACAGGATAGCAATCAGCCCCAGCATTTT.

This clone was observed a handful of times. V is TRBV5-4 and J is TRBJ1-1; D not certain. The CDR3 is 16 residues long. V lost 2 bases and J lost 4, with 18 bases in between. The V gene's germline CDR1 is SGHNT and CDR2 YYREEE (reference sequence). CDR3 sequence (DNA): TGTGCCAGCAGCTTAGCCCGCGGACTCATGGGCACTGAAGCTTTCTTT. Residues: CASSLARGLMGTEAFF.

This clone was counted between two and nine times. This chain joins TRBV6-1 and TRBJ1-2, with D possibly TRBD1 on 5 matching bases. The V end lost 1 base, the J end lost 2 bases, and 14 bases lay between the germline ends. This CDR3 is 16 amino acids long. Germline CDR1 MNHNS, CDR2 SASEGT. The chain's CDR3 is CASSEGVWRDNYGYTF. In DNA form, the CDR3 reads TGTGCCAGCAGTGAAGGTGTATGGAGGGACAACTATGGCTACACCTTC.

This chain uses TRBV10-2 with TRBJ1-2; no clear D. Germline CDR1 reads WSHSY; CDR2 reads SAAADI. The CDR3 totals 14 residues. V was pared by 3 bases and J by 5 bases, with 13 bases between. The CDR3 coding sequence is TGCGCCAGCAGTGATTCCCCAACGGGGTATGGCTACACCTTC. It is translated as CASSDSPTGYGYTF.

The gene calls are TRBV6-1 and TRBJ1-5, with 10 bases that match TRBD1. This CDR3 comprises 16 residues. Germline V gene lookup returns CDR1 MNHNS and CDR2 SASEGT. V lost 0 bases, J lost 7 bases, and 6 bases stayed unmatched. CDR3 in amino acids: CASSEARQGAGQPQHF. The CDR3 coding sequence is TGTGCCAGCAGTGAAGCGCGACAGGGGGCAGGCCAGCCCCAGCATTTT.

The J gene is TRBJ1-4, the V gene TRBV9, with 8 bases fitting TRBD1. V lost 2 bases, J lost 4 bases, and 4 bases stayed unmatched. Looked up from germline, CDR1 is SGDLS and CDR2 is YYNGEE. There are 15 residues in the CDR3. The CDR3 DNA is TGTGCCAGCAGCGTTGGACAGGGCTATAATGAAAAACTGTTTTTT. Amino acid sequence: CASSVGQGYNEKLFF.

The rearrangement links TRBV5-5 to TRBJ2-5, with D unresolved. The V end was cut by 2 bases, the J end by 5 bases, with 4 bases between. The CDR3 totals 11 residues. Germline V gene data show CDR1 as SGHKS and CDR2 as YYEKEE (reference sequence). This CDR3 reads CASSFMETQYF. DNA of the CDR3: TGTGCCAGCAGCTTCATGGAGACCCAGTACTTC.

This sequence joins TRBV28 and TRBJ1-2; weak D call: TRBD1 (5 bases). CDR3 length: 16 residues. Trimming removed 7 bases at V and 8 bases at J, with 26 bases between. CDR1 and CDR2 (germline): MDHEN, SYDVKM. CDR3 amino acids: CASTGTFRDSRHGYTF. The CDR3 DNA sequence: TGTGCCAGCACCGGGACCTTCCGGGACTCCAGGCACGGCTACACCTTC.

The chain carries TRBV11-2 and TRBJ2-3, with D possibly being TRBD2 (6 bases). CDR3 size: 16 residues. Germline V gives CDR1 SGHAT, CDR2 FQNNGV. V was shortened by 4 bases and J by 8 bases, with 22 bases between the two germline ends. CDR3 protein: CASSSVKAGPHGTQYF. The CDR3, as DNA: TGTGCCAGCAGCTCCGTGAAGGCGGGACCCCACGGTACGCAGTATTTT. The whole variable domain, filled in from reference TRBV11-2 and TRBJ2-3, reads EAGVAQSPRYKIIEKRQSVAFWCNPISGHATLYWYQQILGQGPKLLIQFQNNGVVDDSQLPKDRFSAERLKGVDSTLKIQPAKLEDSAVYLCASSSVKAGPHGTQYFGPGTRLTVL.